The sequence of this TCR beta chain was determined in a study of blood T cell repertoires in COVID-19. Looked up from germline, CDR1 is LGHDT and CDR2 is YNNKEL (reference sequence). Losses at the gene ends were 2 bases for V and 8 bases for J; bases not matched to a gene: 5. This CDR3 has 16 residues. TCRdb keeps only in-frame clones here, not all; method: immunoSEQ multiplex PCR. Among under 500,000 clones listed, over 75% were seen once. This TCR was sampled from a man between 25 and 39 years old who had recovered from COVID-19. J is TRBJ2-1 and V is TRBV3-1 (or the pseudogene TRBV3-2), with 14 bases aligning to TRBD2. The sequenced sample was PBMCs or T cells enriched from blood (not recorded which). The DNA of the CDR3 is TGTGCCAGCAGCCAATGGGGGACTAGCGGGAGCCATGAGCAGTTCTTC. It encodes CASSQWGTSGSHEQFF.